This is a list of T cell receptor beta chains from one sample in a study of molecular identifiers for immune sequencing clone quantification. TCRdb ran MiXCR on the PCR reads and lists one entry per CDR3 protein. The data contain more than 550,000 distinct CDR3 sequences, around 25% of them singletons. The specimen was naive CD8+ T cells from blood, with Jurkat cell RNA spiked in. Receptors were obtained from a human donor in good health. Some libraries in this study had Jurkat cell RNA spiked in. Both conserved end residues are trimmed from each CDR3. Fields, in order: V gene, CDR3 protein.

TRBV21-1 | ASRGGQPIQIQPQH
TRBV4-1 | ASSQAGSYYEQY
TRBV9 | ASSAQTGANTEAF
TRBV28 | ASSLSQDPIYNSPLH
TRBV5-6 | ASSLGYGGTQY
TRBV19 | ASSIAGYEQY
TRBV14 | ASSQGTGVSTDTQY
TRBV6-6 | ASSRDRGKDQPQH
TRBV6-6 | ASSDPTRSYGYT
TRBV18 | ASSPQGGADTQY
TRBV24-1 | ATSDLGGADEDTEAF
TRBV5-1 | ASSLGLVSTDTQY
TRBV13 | ASSVRGPYQETQY
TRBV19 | VSSPPGIYGYT
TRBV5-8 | ASSTINRAGNTEAF
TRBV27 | ASSSNRGVYEQY
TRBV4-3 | ASSQDIGPDTEAF
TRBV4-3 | ASSQDSTQLPTDTQY
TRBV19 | ASTLGAGIEAF
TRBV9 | ASSERQGGQLDEKLF
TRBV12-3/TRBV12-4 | ASSFRPGGDTDTQY
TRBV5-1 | ASSPGGAGGPNTGELF
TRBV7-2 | ASSFRQTSEQF
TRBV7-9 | ASRPHDGYEQY
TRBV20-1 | SATGTSKINYKQY
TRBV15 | ATAPWDNQPQH
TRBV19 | ASSISSSGFGDQPQH
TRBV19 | ASSILGDPYNEQF
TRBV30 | AWTTAPGEQY
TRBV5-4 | ASSLVDDFWDEQY
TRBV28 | ASTDQRQPQH
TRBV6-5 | ASSTGLDPGYT
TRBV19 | ASTDPNQSQH